These 11 T cell receptor beta chains share one sample of origin, sequenced in a study of human T cells and chemical hapten exposure. Time point meaning: pre-sensitization, week 0. Treatment noted: therapeutic diphenylcyclopropenone sensitization with weekly scalp DPC. TCRdb reanalysed the RACE reads using MiXCR and keeps one entry per CDR3 protein. Among 180,000 or so distinct CDR3 sequences listed, 30% were seen once. Sequencing was performed on whole blood, taken in connection with sensitization to the hapten diphenylcyclopropenone (DPC). The receptors stem from a woman in her 30s with alopecia areata. Some clones in this sample may be carry-over from other donors' samples.

V usage is TRBV20-1 and J usage is TRBJ2-7; the match to TRBD1 covers 10 bases. The CDR3 sequence is 15 residues long. The J segment lost 2 bases and the V segment lost 1 base, leaving 5 bases of the junction unmatched. CDR1 is DFQATT and CDR2 is SNEGSKA in the germline V gene (reference sequence). CDR3 coding DNA: TGCAGTGCTAGAGCCGTAGACAGGGGGCCCTACGAGCAGTACTTC. Translating it yields CSARAVDRGPYEQYF.

The chain employs TRBV12-3 or TRBV12-4 and TRBJ1-2; D gene ambiguous. This CDR3 is 13 amino acids long. Trimming cost V 2 bases and J 10 bases, with 14 bases left between them. The CDR3 region has the DNA TGTGCCAGCAGTTTATGGGCCAGCCCCGTCTACACCTTC. Protein product: CASSLWASPVYTF.

This chain links TRBV24-1 with TRBJ2-1; tentatively, D is TRBD2 (6 bases). The CDR3 is made up of 15 amino acids. V was clipped by 3 bases and J by 7 bases, with 15 bases between them. The germline V gene has CDR1 KGHDR and CDR2 SFDVKD. CDR3 residues: CATSDARGRLNEQFF. The CDR3 nucleotides are TGTGCCACCAGTGATGCACGGGGGAGGTTAAATGAGCAGTTCTTC.

This rearrangement joins TRBV10-3 to TRBJ2-1; 7 nucleotides agree with TRBD1. The CDR3 contains 15 residues. Germline assignment: CDR1 ENHRY and CDR2 SYGVKD. Trimming removed 7 bases from V and 5 bases from J; junction bases left unmatched: 11. CDR3 sequence (DNA): TGTGCCATCACCCAAAACAGGGGTGGGGACAATGAGCAGTTCTTC. Amino acids: CAITQNRGGDNEQFF.

The chain couples TRBV20-1 to TRBJ2-7; D perhaps matches TRBD2 (6 bases). The CDR3 has 15 amino acids. Trimming took off 6 bases at V and 0 bases at J, with 18 bases between the two ends. Germline lookup yields CDR1 DFQATT and CDR2 SNEGSKA (reference sequence). DNA for the CDR3: TGCAGTGCCACAGAGTACGGGGGAAGCTCCTACGAGCAGTACTTC. Translating it yields CSATEYGGSSYEQYF.

This chain uses TRBV19 with TRBJ2-3; TRBD2 aligns across 7 bases. CDR1 LNHDA and CDR2 SQIVND come from the germline V gene (reference sequence). The V gene end was trimmed by 3 bases and the J gene end by 1 base; junction bases not matched to a gene: 4. The CDR3 is made up of 15 amino acids. CDR3 sequence (DNA): TGTGCCAGTAGTATTCTGCTAGCGGGCACAGATACGCAGTATTTT. As protein: CASSILLAGTDTQYF. The whole variable domain, remainder taken from reference TRBV19 and TRBJ2-3, is DGGITQSPKYLFRKEGQNVTLSCEQNLNHDAMYWYRQDPGQGLRLIYYSQIVNDFQKGDIAEGYSVSREKKESFPLTVTSAQKNPTAFYLCASSILLAGTDTQYFGPGTRLTVL.

This clonotype was picked up a small number of times. The chain combines TRBV28 with TRBJ2-7, with D possibly being TRBD2 (7 bases). The germline gives CDR1 MDHEN, CDR2 SYDVKM. The CDR3 length is 15 residues. The V gene lost 5 bases and the J gene lost 5 bases, with 19 bases spanning the gap. DNA of the CDR3: TGTGCCAGCAGTCCTGGCGGGGGCGGAACCCACGAGCAGTACTTC. This codes for CASSPGGGGTHEQYF.

CDR3 residues: CASGDRDSYTQYF. The CDR3 nucleotides are TGCGCCAGCGGGGACCGGGACTCCTATACGCAGTATTTT. The V gene is TRBV5-1, the J gene TRBJ2-3; D is perhaps TRBD2 (6 bases). The germline V gene encodes CDR1 SGHRS and CDR2 YFSETQ. There are 13 residues in the CDR3. The V end lost 7 bases, the J end lost 7 bases, and 16 bases lay between the germline ends.

This clonotype was recorded a few times. This chain uses TRBV7-2 with TRBJ2-5, with 9 bases aligning to TRBD2. The CDR3 consists of 16 residues. V shed 5 bases, J shed 5 bases, and the junction held 12 bases outside the gene matches. The germline V gene has CDR1 SGHTA and CDR2 FQGNSA. Written as DNA, the CDR3 is TGTGCCAGCAGCCCACGGCTAGCGGGATCTGTCGAGACCCAGTACTTC. This codes for CASSPRLAGSVETQYF.

In its sample, this clonotype was seen a few times. The rearrangement joins TRBV7-2 to TRBJ2-5; perhaps D is TRBD1 or TRBD2 (5 bases each). V was shortened by 1 base and J by 1 base, with 10 bases between the two germline ends. CDR1 is SGHTA and CDR2 is FQGNSA in the germline V gene. This CDR3 comprises 15 residues. The CDR3 spells CASSLGGLFQETQYF. The CDR3 region has the DNA TGTGCCAGCAGCTTAGGGGGGTTGTTCCAAGAGACCCAGTACTTC.

The chain is built from TRBV5-8 and TRBJ2-1, with a weak D call TRBD2 (5 bases). V was shortened by 4 bases and J by 7 bases, with 24 bases between the two germline ends. This CDR3 spans 17 amino acids. CDR1 is SGHTS and CDR2 is YDEGEE in the germline V gene. CDR3 in amino acids: CASSPTGLATTRNEQFF. As DNA, the CDR3 is TGTGCCAGCAGCCCAACCGGACTGGCAACCACTAGGAATGAGCAGTTCTTC. Full variable domain (missing parts from reference TRBV5-8 and TRBJ2-1): EAGVTQSPTHLIKTRGQQATLRCSPISGHTSVYWYQQALGLGLQFLLWYDEGEERNRGNFPPRFSGRQFPNYSSELNVNALELEDSALYLCASSPTGLATTRNEQFFGPGTRLTVL.